The 27 T cell receptor beta chains below were found in one sample sequenced in a study of cytomegalovirus exposure and HLA in healthy donors. Use of 60 Vbeta and 13 Jbeta primers characterized the PCR. The method was immunoSEQ multiplex PCR; TCRdb's version includes in-frame clones alone and lacks a portion of them. The sample shows some 180,000 clones, about 83% of them seen only once. The sample taken for sequencing was PBMCs. These receptors came from a female donor in good health and CMV-seronegative.

This clone has more than one count but fewer than ten. This chain joins TRBV5-1 and TRBJ2-1; 12 bases fit TRBD2. Trimming at V came to 3 bases and at J to 3 bases, leaving 10 bases not matched to a gene. The CDR3 is 18 residues long. The germline gives CDR1 SGHRS, CDR2 YFSETQ. This chain's CDR3 is CASSSFKLAGGLYNEQFF. DNA for the CDR3: TGCGCCAGCAGCTCCTTCAAACTAGCGGGGGGCCTCTACAATGAGCAGTTCTTC.

The rearrangement uses TRBV5-1 and TRBJ2-1, with a possible D match to TRBD1 (6 bases). V gave up 1 base and J gave up 0 bases, with 8 bases separating them. This CDR3 is built from 15 residues. The germline gives CDR1 SGHRS, CDR2 YFSETQ. CDR3 amino acids: CASSLFRGSYNEQFF. As DNA, the CDR3 is TGCGCCAGCAGCTTGTTCAGGGGCTCCTACAATGAGCAGTTCTTC.

V gene TRBV27 combines with J gene TRBJ1-3; tentatively, D is TRBD1 (6 bases). CDR3 length: 15 amino acids. Trimming took 7 bases from V and 0 from J, leaving 13 bases between them. Germline-derived CDR1 and CDR2 are MNHEY and SMNVEV (reference sequence). The CDR3 DNA reads as TGTGCCAGCAAACAATGGACAGCCTCTGGAAACACCATATATTTT. Its translation is CASKQWTASGNTIYF.

Concerning this clone: The conserved phenylalanine or tryptophan normally closing the CDR3 is absent here, so this likely arose from a read error. The DNA is omitted, as the CDR3 cannot be located on it reliably, and the CDR3 follows TCRdb's listing. This chain uses TRBV7-3 with TRBJ2-7; the listed D gene, TRBD1, was not tested against the DNA. Germline lookup yields CDR1 SGHTA and CDR2 FQGTGA. The CDR3 sequence runs 12 residues, both termini included. CDR3 in amino acids: CASSLSSGQGLL.

CDR3 loop: CASRRGNEKLFF. CDR3 in DNA: TGTGCCAGCCGGCGAGGTAATGAAAAACTGTTTTTT. This chain joins TRBV28 and TRBJ1-4; D not certain. Trimming removed 8 bases at V and 4 bases at J, with 8 bases between. The germline CDR1 and CDR2 sequences are MDHEN and SYDVKM. The CDR3 totals 12 residues.

The rearrangement joins TRBV19 to TRBJ2-7; unclear D gene. The CDR3 covers 13 residues. Germline V gene lookup returns CDR1 LNHDA and CDR2 SQIVND (reference sequence). V was pared by 3 bases and J by 2 bases, with 8 bases between. The CDR3 reads CASSIAGPYEQYF. Here the CDR3 DNA reads TGTGCCAGTAGTATTGCAGGCCCCTACGAGCAGTACTTC.

The rearrangement links TRBV19 to TRBJ1-5, with D possibly matching TRBD1 (6 bases). The CDR3 runs to 17 residues. The germline gives CDR1 LNHDA, CDR2 SQIVND (reference sequence). Deletions cut 5 bases from V and 1 base from J, with 18 bases between. The CDR3 protein is CASSLKRQGLSNQPQHF. CDR3 nucleotides: TGTGCCAGTAGTCTCAAAAGGCAGGGGCTGAGCAATCAGCCCCAGCATTTT.

V gene TRBV29-1 combines with J gene TRBJ2-7; 7 bases fit TRBD1. The germline CDR1 and CDR2 sequences are SQVTM and ANQGSEA. This CDR3 spans 15 amino acids. V was clipped by 6 bases and J by 1 base; unmatched bases: 12. CDR3 DNA: TGCAGCGTAGGCTTAAGACAGGGTCTTTCCTACGAGCAGTACTTC. It translates to CSVGLRQGLSYEQYF.

The chain is built from TRBV2 and TRBJ2-2; D perhaps matches TRBD2 (5 bases). This CDR3 is built from 15 residues. V shed 2 bases and J shed 5 bases, with 12 bases lying between them. Germline assignment: CDR1 SNHLY and CDR2 FYNNEI. In DNA, the CDR3 is TGTGCCAGCAGTGAAACCACTAGTGTTACCGGGGAGCTGTTTTTT. This gives the protein CASSETTSVTGELFF.

The chain combines TRBV30 with TRBJ1-2; D call uncertain. Trimming shortened V by 7 bases and J by 8 bases, and 11 bases separated the two germline ends. The germline V gene encodes CDR1 GTSNPN and CDR2 SVGIG (reference sequence). CDR3 length: 10 amino acids. As DNA, the CDR3 is TGTGCCTCTGCAACGGGGGGCTACACCTTC. Translated, it gives CASATGGYTF. The full variable domain, in which reference TRBV30 and TRBJ1-2 provide the parts outside the CDR3, is SQTIHQWPATLVQPVGSPLSLECTVEGTSNPNLYWYRQAAGRGLQLLFYSVGIGQISSEVPQNLSASRPQDRQFILSSKKLLLSDSGFYLCASATGGYTFGSGTRLTVV.

This chain joins TRBV6-1 and TRBJ2-7, with D maybe TRBD1 (6 bases). The CDR3 is 14 amino acids. The V and J ends lost 7 bases and 7 bases respectively, with 20 bases between them. CDR1 and CDR2 from the germline V gene are MNHNS and SASEGT. CDR3 residues: CASKLTGGTDEQYF. Here the CDR3 DNA reads TGTGCCAGCAAACTGACAGGAGGAACGGATGAGCAGTACTTC.

As concerns this clone: The final CDR3 position lacks the conserved phenylalanine or tryptophan, pointing to a likely read error. This CDR3 is CASSFGSNYGYTS. The CDR3, as DNA: TGTGCCAGCAGCTTTGGATCTAACTATGGCTACACCTCC. The V and J genes are TRBV13 and TRBJ1-2; D remains unclear. Trimming removed 3 bases at V and 0 bases at J, with 5 bases between. Germline loops: CDR1 PRHDT, CDR2 FYEKMQ (reference sequence). The CDR3 runs 13 residues.

This chain joins TRBV6-5 and TRBJ2-7; TRBD1 is a possible D gene (5 bases). Trimming cost V 6 bases and J 6 bases, with 12 bases left between them. There are 12 residues in the CDR3. Germline V gene sequence: CDR1 MNHEY, CDR2 SVGAGI. The chain's CDR3 is CASSRRVGEQYF. The CDR3 nucleotides are TGTGCCAGCAGCCGCAGGGTTGGCGAGCAGTACTTC.

The V and J genes are TRBV7-8 and TRBJ2-5; the match to TRBD1 covers 9 bases. The germline V gene encodes CDR1 SGHVS and CDR2 FQNEAQ. V lost 4 bases and J lost 1; bases outside the gene matches: 4. CDR3 length equals 15 residues. CDR3 nucleotides: TGTGCCAGCAGCTCGGGACAGGGTCCCCAAGAGACCCAGTACTTC. Its protein is CASSSGQGPQETQYF.

V is TRBV27 and J is TRBJ2-2; D is undetermined. This CDR3 comprises 13 residues. Germline V gene sequence: CDR1 MNHEY, CDR2 SMNVEV (reference sequence). Trimming left V 0 bases short and J 7 bases short, with 6 bases between. CDR3 in amino acids: CASSLSNGGELFF. The CDR3 nucleotides read TGTGCCAGCAGTTTATCGAACGGCGGGGAGCTGTTTTTT.

This clone has more than one count but fewer than ten. This rearrangement joins TRBV29-1 to TRBJ1-1, with TRBD1 identical over 8 bases. The CDR3 consists of 14 residues. J lost 2 bases, V lost 7 bases, and 9 bases had no gene match. Germline lookup yields CDR1 SQVTM and CDR2 ANQGSEA. The chain's CDR3 is CSAAQGALNTEAFF. The CDR3 region has the DNA TGCAGCGCTGCCCAGGGGGCCTTAAACACTGAAGCTTTCTTT.

The V gene is TRBV19, the J gene TRBJ1-4; unclear D gene. Germline-derived CDR1 and CDR2 are LNHDA and SQIVND (reference sequence). The V end was cut by 2 bases, the J end by 7 bases, with 11 bases between. This CDR3 has 14 amino acids. The CDR3 nucleotides read TGTGCCAGTAGTATAAGCCCGCTTGGTGAAAAACTGTTTTTT. It translates to CASSISPLGEKLFF.

The rearrangement links TRBV7-3 to TRBJ1-1; 7 bases fit TRBD1. CDR3 length: 14 residues. Unmatched junction bases numbered 6, after V lost 1 base and J lost 7 bases. CDR1 is SGHTA and CDR2 is FQGTGA in the germline V gene. The CDR3 bases are TGTGCCAGCAGCTTAATAGGGGGCTGGAATGAAGCTTTCTTT. It codes for CASSLIGGWNEAFF.

The V and J genes are TRBV19 and TRBJ1-1, with 11 bases identical to TRBD1. V gave up 5 bases and J gave up 5 bases; unmatched junction bases: 7. Germline CDR1 LNHDA, CDR2 SQIVND (reference sequence). This CDR3 spans 15 amino acids. The CDR3 DNA reads TGTGCCAGTAGTCCATGGGACAGGGGGATTACTGAAGCTTTCTTT. It yields the protein CASSPWDRGITEAFF.

The chain carries TRBV9 and TRBJ2-1, with a weak D call TRBD2 (5 bases). Germline V gene data show CDR1 as SGDLS and CDR2 as YYNGEE. The CDR3 covers 13 residues. V lost 0 bases and J lost 9, with 10 bases in between. This CDR3 reads CASSVVVASEQFF. In DNA form, the CDR3 reads TGTGCCAGCAGCGTAGTTGTAGCGAGTGAGCAGTTCTTC.

This clone was recorded a few times. This sequence joins TRBV7-8 and TRBJ2-2; perhaps TRBD2 as D (6 bases). The CDR3 has 17 residues. V was cut by 1 base and J by 5 bases, with 17 bases left in between. The germline CDR1 and CDR2 sequences are SGHVS and FQNEAQ. For the CDR3, the DNA is TGTGCCAGCAGCTTAGTCCCTTGGGAGGCGGGGACCGGGGAGCTGTTTTTT. It specifies CASSLVPWEAGTGELFF.

This clone was seen a handful of times. The genes are TRBV5-4 and TRBJ2-5; the match to TRBD2 covers 15 bases. V trimming: 4 bases; J trimming: 5 bases; junction bases outside the gene matches: 6. The CDR3 consists of 16 residues. The germline V gene encodes CDR1 SGHNT and CDR2 YYREEE (reference sequence). CDR3 in amino acids: CASSRTSGGAGETQYF. The CDR3 DNA follows: TGTGCCAGCAGCCGGACTAGCGGGGGGGCCGGGGAGACCCAGTACTTC. The whole variable domain, remainder taken from reference TRBV5-4 and TRBJ2-5, is ETGVTQSPTHLIKTRGQQVTLRCSSQSGHNTVSWYQQALGQGPQFIFQYYREEENGRGNFPPRFSGLQFPNYSSELNVNALELDDSALYLCASSRTSGGAGETQYFGPGTRLLVL.

The rearrangement links TRBV7-2 to TRBJ2-7; TRBD2 matches 8 bases. Germline V gene data show CDR1 as SGHTA and CDR2 as FQGNSA. J was trimmed by 7 bases and V by 10 bases; bases with no gene match: 18. The CDR3 is 15 residues long. The CDR3 region is CATNNSPGGIEEQYF. Here the CDR3 DNA reads TGTGCCACCAATAATAGCCCGGGAGGGATCGAGGAGCAGTACTTC.

V gene TRBV27 combines with J gene TRBJ1-1, with TRBD1 matching over 9 bases. The ends lost 6 bases at V and 4 bases at J; junction bases unmatched: 3. The CDR3 runs to 13 residues. The germline V gene has CDR1 MNHEY and CDR2 SMNVEV (reference sequence). CDR3 protein: CASRGDRATEAFF. In DNA, the CDR3 is TGTGCCAGCAGAGGGGACAGGGCCACTGAAGCTTTCTTT.

The V gene is TRBV4-2, the J gene TRBJ2-3, with a weak D call TRBD2 (5 bases). The V and J ends lost 0 bases and 8 bases respectively, with 15 bases between them. Germline CDR1 LGHNA, CDR2 YNFKEQ. This CDR3 region has 15 residues. The CDR3 is CASSQDQRSRGTQYF. In nucleotides, the CDR3 is TGTGCCAGCAGCCAAGATCAGCGGAGTCGAGGTACGCAGTATTTT.

Only a few counts were recorded for this clone. The chain links TRBV11-2 to TRBJ2-2, with 9 bases identical to TRBD1. The length of the CDR3 is 15 residues. Germline CDR1 is SGHAT and CDR2 is FQNNGV. Unmatched junction bases numbered 3, after V lost 0 bases and J lost 7 bases. CDR3 sequence reads: CASSLEDRGDGELFF. Here the CDR3 DNA reads TGTGCCAGCAGCTTAGAGGACAGGGGCGACGGGGAGCTGTTTTTT.

As for this clone: The germline gene is not matched at one end of the junction; a read error may be the cause. V usage is TRBV7-9 and J usage is TRBJ2-1; D gene unclear. This CDR3 has 12 amino acids. From germline, CDR1 is SEHNR and CDR2 FQNEAQ (reference sequence). This CDR3 is CSSSTNLNEQFF. CDR3 nucleotides: TGTTCCAGCAGCACTAACCTTAATGAGCAGTTCTTC.